The source of this T cell receptor (beta chain) is a study of OX40 agonist ivuxolimab in advanced cancers. Study information: Prior checkpoint blockade (anti-PD-1, anti-PD-L1 or anti-CTLA-4) was permitted; 35% to 50% had it.

The assay was immunoSEQ multiplex PCR, and TCRdb's table has in-frame clones only and misses some. The top ten clones hold roughly 2.3% of a sample with around 62,000 clones, around 80% of them seen once. There are 14 residues in the CDR3. V lost 1 base, J lost 6 bases, and 13 bases lay in between. Germline V gene sequence: CDR1 SGHRS, CDR2 YFSETQ. The chain carries TRBV5-1 and TRBJ2-5; D remains ambiguous. This clonotype originated in an adult with an advanced solid tumor such as melanoma, head and neck, liver or kidney cancer. The sequenced sample was CD4+ or CD8+ T cells sorted from blood, obtained in a trial of the OX40 agonist ivuxolimab. The CDR3 region is CASSLTQEKQTQYF. The DNA of the CDR3 is TGCGCCAGCAGCTTGACCCAAGAGAAGCAGACCCAGTACTTC.